This TCR beta chain appears in the sequencing data of a study of TIL therapy for anti-PD-1-resistant metastatic lung cancer. Across the study: Four tumors were EGFR-mutant and two were ALK-rearranged.

The libraries were made with immunoSEQ v3. Measured with immunoSEQ multiplex PCR; TCRdb has only the in-frame clones, and not every one. The sample records under 70,000 clones, 73% being singletons. The time point denotes: pre-treatment sample, taken before nivolumab and TIL therapy. The V gene's germline CDR1 is LNHDA and CDR2 SQIVND (reference sequence). V shed 6 bases and J shed 0 bases, with 18 bases lying between them. The CDR3 loop spans 16 amino acids. This chain connects TRBV19 to TRBJ2-7, with a tentative D call TRBD1 (6 bases). The input for sequencing was blood, taken at baseline. The TCR sequence derives from a person aged 25 to 80 with non-small cell lung cancer. CDR3 sequence (DNA): TGTGCCAGTAGCAGGGGTAAAATATTGTTCTCCTACGAGCAGTACTTC. Translation: CASSRGKILFSYEQYF.